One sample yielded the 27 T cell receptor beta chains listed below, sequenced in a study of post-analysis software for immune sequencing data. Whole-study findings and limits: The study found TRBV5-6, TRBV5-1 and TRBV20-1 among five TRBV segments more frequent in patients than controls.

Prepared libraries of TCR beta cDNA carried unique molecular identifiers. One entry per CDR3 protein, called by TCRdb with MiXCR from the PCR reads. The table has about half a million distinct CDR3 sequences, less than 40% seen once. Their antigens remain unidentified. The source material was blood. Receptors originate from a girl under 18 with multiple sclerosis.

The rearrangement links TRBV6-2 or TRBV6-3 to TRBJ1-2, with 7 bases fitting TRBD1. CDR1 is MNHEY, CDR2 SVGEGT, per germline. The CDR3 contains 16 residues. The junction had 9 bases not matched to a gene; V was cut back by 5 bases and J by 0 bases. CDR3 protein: CASSPGGGQSNYGYTF. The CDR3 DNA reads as TGTGCCAGCAGTCCCGGAGGGGGACAGTCTAACTATGGCTACACCTTC.

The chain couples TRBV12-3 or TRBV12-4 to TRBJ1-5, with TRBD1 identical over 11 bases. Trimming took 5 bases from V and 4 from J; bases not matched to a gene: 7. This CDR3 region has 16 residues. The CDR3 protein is CASSPSRDRGNQPQHF. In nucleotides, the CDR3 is TGTGCCAGCAGTCCGTCCCGGGACAGGGGGAATCAGCCCCAGCATTTT.

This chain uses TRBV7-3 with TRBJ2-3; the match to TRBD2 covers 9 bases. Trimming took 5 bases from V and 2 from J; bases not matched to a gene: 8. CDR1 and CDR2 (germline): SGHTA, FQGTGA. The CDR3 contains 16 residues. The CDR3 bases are TGTGCCAGCAGCCCCTTCTTAGCGGGGGCCACAGATACGCAGTATTTT. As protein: CASSPFLAGATDTQYF.

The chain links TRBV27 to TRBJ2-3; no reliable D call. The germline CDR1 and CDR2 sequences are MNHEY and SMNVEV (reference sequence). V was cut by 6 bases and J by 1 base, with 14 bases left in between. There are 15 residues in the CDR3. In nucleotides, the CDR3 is TGTGCCAGCAGCGTATACGGACCGCGCACAGATACGCAGTATTTT. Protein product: CASSVYGPRTDTQYF.

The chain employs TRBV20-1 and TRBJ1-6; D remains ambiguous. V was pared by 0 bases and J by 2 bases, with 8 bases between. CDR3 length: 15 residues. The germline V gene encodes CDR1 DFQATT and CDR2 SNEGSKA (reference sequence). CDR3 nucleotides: TGCAGTGCTAGAGATGTCCCAGCCTATAATTCACCCCTCCACTTT. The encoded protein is CSARDVPAYNSPLHF.

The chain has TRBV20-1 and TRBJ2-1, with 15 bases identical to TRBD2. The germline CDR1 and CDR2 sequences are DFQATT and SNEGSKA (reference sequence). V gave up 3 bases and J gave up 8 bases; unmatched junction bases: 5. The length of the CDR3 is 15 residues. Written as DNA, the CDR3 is TGCAGTGCTAGCCGGACTAGCGGGGGGGCGTATGAGCAGTTCTTC. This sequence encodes CSASRTSGGAYEQFF.

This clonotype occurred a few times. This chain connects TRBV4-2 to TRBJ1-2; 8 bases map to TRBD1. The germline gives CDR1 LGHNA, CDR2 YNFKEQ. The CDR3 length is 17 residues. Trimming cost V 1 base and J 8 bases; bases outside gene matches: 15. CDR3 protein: CASSQVPTTGAAGGYTF. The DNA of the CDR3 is TGTGCCAGCAGCCAAGTCCCCACGACAGGGGCGGCAGGAGGCTACACCTTC.

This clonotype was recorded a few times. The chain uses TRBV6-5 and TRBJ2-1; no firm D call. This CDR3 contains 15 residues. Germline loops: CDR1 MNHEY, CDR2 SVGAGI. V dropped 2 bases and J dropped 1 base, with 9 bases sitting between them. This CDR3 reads CASSYRARSYNEQFF. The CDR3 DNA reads TGTGCCAGCAGTTACAGGGCCCGTTCCTACAATGAGCAGTTCTTC.

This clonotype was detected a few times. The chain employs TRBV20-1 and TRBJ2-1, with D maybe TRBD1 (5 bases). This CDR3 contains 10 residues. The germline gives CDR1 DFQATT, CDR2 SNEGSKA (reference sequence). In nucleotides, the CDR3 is TGCAGCAGGGTAAAGAATGAGCAGTTCTTC. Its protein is CSRVKNEQFF.

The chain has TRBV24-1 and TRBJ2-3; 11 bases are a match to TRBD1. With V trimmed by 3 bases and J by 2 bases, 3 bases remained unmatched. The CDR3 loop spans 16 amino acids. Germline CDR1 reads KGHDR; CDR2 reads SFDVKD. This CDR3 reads CATSDPGQGATDTQYF. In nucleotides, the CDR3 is TGTGCCACCAGTGATCCCGGACAGGGGGCCACAGATACGCAGTATTTT.

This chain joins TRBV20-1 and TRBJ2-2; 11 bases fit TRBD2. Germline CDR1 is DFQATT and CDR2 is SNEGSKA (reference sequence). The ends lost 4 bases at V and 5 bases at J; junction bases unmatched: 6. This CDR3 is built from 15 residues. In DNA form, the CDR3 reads TGCAGTGCTATCCTAGCGGGGGGCCGGACCGGGGAGCTGTTTTTT. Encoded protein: CSAILAGGRTGELFF.

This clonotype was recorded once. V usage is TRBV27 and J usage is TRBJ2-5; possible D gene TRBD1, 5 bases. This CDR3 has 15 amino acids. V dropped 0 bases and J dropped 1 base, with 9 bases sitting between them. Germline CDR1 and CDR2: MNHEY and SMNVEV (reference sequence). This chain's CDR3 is CASSLSSGFQETQYF. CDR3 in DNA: TGTGCCAGCAGTTTATCATCAGGGTTCCAAGAGACCCAGTACTTC.

CDR3 amino acids: CASSLSVQGLQETQYF. DNA of the CDR3: TGTGCCAGCAGCTTGAGCGTACAGGGGTTACAAGAGACCCAGTACTTC. The chain joins TRBV5-5 to TRBJ2-5, with TRBD1 matching over 7 bases. The trim removed 1 base at V and 2 bases at J, leaving 8 bases unmatched. The CDR3 is 16 residues long. Germline assignment: CDR1 SGHKS and CDR2 YYEKEE (reference sequence).

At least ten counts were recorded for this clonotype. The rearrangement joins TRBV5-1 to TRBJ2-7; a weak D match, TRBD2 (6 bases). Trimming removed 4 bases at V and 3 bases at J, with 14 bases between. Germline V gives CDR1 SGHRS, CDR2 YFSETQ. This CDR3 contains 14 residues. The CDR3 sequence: CASSLLPTSYEQYF. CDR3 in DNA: TGCGCCAGCAGCCTGCTGCCGACTAGCTACGAGCAGTACTTC.

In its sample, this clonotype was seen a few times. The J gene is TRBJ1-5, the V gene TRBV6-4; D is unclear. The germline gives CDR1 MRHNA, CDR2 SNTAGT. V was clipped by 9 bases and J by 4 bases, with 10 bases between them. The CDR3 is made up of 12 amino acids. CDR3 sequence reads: CARGMGNQPQHF. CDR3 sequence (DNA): TGTGCCAGGGGAATGGGGAATCAGCCCCAGCATTTT.

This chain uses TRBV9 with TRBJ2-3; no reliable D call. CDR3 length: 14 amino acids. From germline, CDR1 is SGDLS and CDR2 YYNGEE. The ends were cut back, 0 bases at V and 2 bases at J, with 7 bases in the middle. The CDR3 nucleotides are TGTGCCAGCAGCGTAGGGATTAACACAGATACGCAGTATTTT. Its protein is CASSVGINTDTQYF.

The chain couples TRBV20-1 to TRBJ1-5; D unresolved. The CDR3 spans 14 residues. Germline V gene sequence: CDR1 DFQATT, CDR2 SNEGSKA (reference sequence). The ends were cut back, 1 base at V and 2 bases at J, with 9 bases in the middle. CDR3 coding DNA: TGCAGTGCTAGAGGTCCACAGCGCAATCAGCCCCAGCATTTT. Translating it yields CSARGPQRNQPQHF.

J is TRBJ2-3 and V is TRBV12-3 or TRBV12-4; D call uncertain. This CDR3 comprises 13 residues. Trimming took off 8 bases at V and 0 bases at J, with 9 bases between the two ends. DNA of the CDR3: TGTGCCAGCTATGACTCTAGCACAGATACGCAGTATTTT. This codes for CASYDSSTDTQYF.

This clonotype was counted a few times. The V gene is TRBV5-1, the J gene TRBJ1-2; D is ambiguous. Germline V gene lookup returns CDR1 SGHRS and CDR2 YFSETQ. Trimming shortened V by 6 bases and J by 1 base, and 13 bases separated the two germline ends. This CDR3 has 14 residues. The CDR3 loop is CASKAAVDNYGYTF. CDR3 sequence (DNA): TGCGCCAGCAAGGCGGCAGTTGATAACTATGGCTACACCTTC.

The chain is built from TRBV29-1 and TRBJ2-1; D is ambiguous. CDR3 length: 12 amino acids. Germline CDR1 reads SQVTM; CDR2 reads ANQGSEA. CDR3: CSVLSPGNEQFF. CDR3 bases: TGCAGTGTCTTGTCACCTGGTAATGAGCAGTTCTTC.

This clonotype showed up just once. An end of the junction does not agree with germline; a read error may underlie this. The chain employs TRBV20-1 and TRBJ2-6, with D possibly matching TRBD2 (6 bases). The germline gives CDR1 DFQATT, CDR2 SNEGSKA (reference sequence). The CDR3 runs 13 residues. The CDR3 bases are TGCAGTGCTAGCACGCGCGGGGCCAGCGTCCTGACTTTC. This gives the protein CSASTRGASVLTF.

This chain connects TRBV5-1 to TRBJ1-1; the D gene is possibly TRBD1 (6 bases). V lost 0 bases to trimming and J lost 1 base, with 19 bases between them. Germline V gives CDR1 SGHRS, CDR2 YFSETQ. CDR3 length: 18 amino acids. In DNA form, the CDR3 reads TGCGCCAGCAGCTTGGATCCTTGGCAGGGGAAGAGGAACACTGAAGCTTTCTTT. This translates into CASSLDPWQGKRNTEAFF.

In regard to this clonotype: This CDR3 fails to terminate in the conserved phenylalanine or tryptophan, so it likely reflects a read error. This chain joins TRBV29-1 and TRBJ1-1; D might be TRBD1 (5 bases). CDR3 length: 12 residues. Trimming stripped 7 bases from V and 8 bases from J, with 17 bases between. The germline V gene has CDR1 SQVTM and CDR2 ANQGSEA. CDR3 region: CSAGLATAEAFL. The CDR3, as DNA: TGCAGCGCCGGACTTGCGACAGCAGAAGCTTTCTTG.

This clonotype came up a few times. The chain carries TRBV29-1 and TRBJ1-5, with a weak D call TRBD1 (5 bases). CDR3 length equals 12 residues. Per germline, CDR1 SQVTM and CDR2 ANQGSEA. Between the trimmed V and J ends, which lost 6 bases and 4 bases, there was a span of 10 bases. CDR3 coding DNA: TGCAGCGTGCAGGGACCGAATCAGCCCCAGCATTTT. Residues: CSVQGPNQPQHF.

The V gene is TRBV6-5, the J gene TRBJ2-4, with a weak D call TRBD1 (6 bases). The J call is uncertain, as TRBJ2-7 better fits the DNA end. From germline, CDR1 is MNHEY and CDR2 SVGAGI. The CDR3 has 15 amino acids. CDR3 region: CASSYSGADSNEQYF. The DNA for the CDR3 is TGTGCCAGCAGTTACTCCGGGGCGGACAGTAACGAGCAGTACTTC.

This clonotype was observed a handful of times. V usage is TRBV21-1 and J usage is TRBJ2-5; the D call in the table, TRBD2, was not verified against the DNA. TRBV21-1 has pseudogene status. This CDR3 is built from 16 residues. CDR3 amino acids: CASSKTGSPRRETQYF. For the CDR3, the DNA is TGTGCCAGCAGCAAAACGGGGTCCCCTCGCCGTGAGACCCAGTACTTC.

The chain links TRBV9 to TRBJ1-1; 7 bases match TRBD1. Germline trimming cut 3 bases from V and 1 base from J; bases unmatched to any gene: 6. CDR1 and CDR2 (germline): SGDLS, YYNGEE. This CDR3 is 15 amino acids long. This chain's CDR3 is CASSATGAWNTEAFF. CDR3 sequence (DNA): TGTGCCAGCAGCGCTACAGGGGCATGGAACACTGAAGCTTTCTTT.